The 24 T cell receptor beta chains reported below all come from one sample, sequenced in a study of cytomegalovirus exposure and HLA in healthy donors. The PCR was carried out with 60 Vbeta primers and 13 Jbeta primers. TCRdb keeps only in-frame clones here, not all; method: immunoSEQ multiplex PCR. The sample lists 120,000 or so clones, roughly 78% occurring once. What was sequenced was PBMCs. The receptors were gathered from a man aged 25 to 40 in good health and CMV-seronegative.

The chain is built from TRBV5-1 and TRBJ2-7; weak D call: TRBD2 (6 bases). The V end lost 4 bases, the J end lost 4 bases, and 15 bases lay between the germline ends. This CDR3 has 14 amino acids. Germline V gives CDR1 SGHRS, CDR2 YFSETQ. The CDR3 DNA is TGCGCCAGCAGCCCCGAGCGGGTTGGGTACGAGCAGTACTTC. It encodes CASSPERVGYEQYF.

This clone was observed a few times. The chain uses TRBV30 and TRBJ2-7, with 8 bases matching TRBD1. This CDR3 comprises 12 residues. Trimming took 5 bases from V and 3 from J; bases not matched to a gene: 3. CDR1 is GTSNPN, CDR2 SVGIG, per germline (reference sequence). The CDR3 reads CAWDRGIYEQYF. CDR3 nucleotides: TGTGCCTGGGACAGGGGAATCTACGAGCAGTACTTC.

This clone was recorded a few times. The chain recombines TRBV2 with TRBJ2-7, with 12 bases matching TRBD1. Per the germline V gene, CDR1 is SNHLY and CDR2 is FYNNEI. The CDR3 runs 14 residues. V shed 7 bases, J shed 4 bases, and the junction held 5 bases outside the gene matches. CDR3 coding DNA: TGTGCCAGCAAGCCGGGACAGGGGGCATACGAGCAGTACTTC. Translation: CASKPGQGAYEQYF.

The V and J genes are TRBV14 and TRBJ2-1; 12 bases map to TRBD2. Germline V lookup: CDR1 SGHDN, CDR2 FVKESK. This CDR3 is 15 amino acids long. The V gene end was trimmed by 3 bases and the J gene end by 10 bases; junction bases not matched to a gene: 7. CDR3 protein: CASSQTSGRWVEQFF. The CDR3 bases are TGTGCCAGCAGCCAGACTAGCGGGAGATGGGTCGAGCAGTTCTTC.

The rearrangement uses TRBV20-1 and TRBJ1-2; D may be TRBD1 (5 bases). V lost 3 bases and J 5 bases, leaving 7 bases between the germline ends. The CDR3 is 11 residues long. In germline, CDR1 is DFQATT, CDR2 SNEGSKA (reference sequence). CDR3 loop: CSASDRYGYTF. Written as DNA, the CDR3 is TGCAGTGCTAGTGACAGATATGGCTACACCTTC.

The chain links TRBV28 to TRBJ2-7, with 11 bases that match TRBD1. V shed 7 bases and J 5 bases; nucleotides not matched to a gene: 19. Germline loops: CDR1 MDHEN, CDR2 SYDVKM. The CDR3 has 18 amino acids. In nucleotides, the CDR3 is TGTGCCAGCACCTCGCTCCAGGACAGGGGGCGCTTTTTCAACGAGCAGTACTTC. Its translation is CASTSLQDRGRFFNEQYF.

This clone was detected once. The chain combines TRBV19 with TRBJ1-1, with a tentative D call TRBD1 (6 bases). V lost 3 bases and J 1 base, leaving 9 bases between the germline ends. Germline CDR1 LNHDA, CDR2 SQIVND (reference sequence). The CDR3 is 14 amino acids. CDR3 loop: CASSIVGANTEAFF. For the CDR3, the DNA is TGTGCCAGTAGTATCGTGGGGGCGAACACTGAAGCTTTCTTT.

Comments on this clone: This specimen includes other DNA sequences encoding the same CDR3. The chain employs TRBV29-1 and TRBJ2-3, with a possible D match to TRBD2 (5 bases). CDR3 length: 17 residues. Trimming took off 2 bases at V and 4 bases at J, with 22 bases between the two ends. Germline CDR1 and CDR2: SQVTM and ANQGSEA. CDR3 loop: CSVELRGPSQPPDTQYF. The DNA of the CDR3 is TGCAGCGTTGAACTCCGAGGCCCTAGCCAACCTCCAGATACGCAGTATTTT.

Turning to this clone: Within the sample, other DNA sequences also encode this same CDR3. The CDR3 protein is CASSYSGSSYEQYF. The CDR3 nucleotides read TGTGCCAGCAGTTACTCTGGCAGCTCCTACGAGCAGTACTTC. The V call is TRBV6-6, the J call TRBJ2-7; no clear D. V was shortened by 0 bases and J by 0 bases, with 6 bases between the two germline ends. The CDR3 sequence is 14 residues long. Germline V gene data show CDR1 as MNHNY and CDR2 as SVGAGI (reference sequence).

CDR3 in amino acids: CASRDRGDEQYF. CDR3 DNA: TGTGCCAGCCGGGACAGGGGTGACGAGCAGTACTTC. V and J are TRBV7-9 and TRBJ2-7; 10 bases map to TRBD1. Per germline, CDR1 SEHNR and CDR2 FQNEAQ (reference sequence). CDR3 length: 12 residues. V dropped 8 bases and J dropped 5; count of bases not matched to a gene: 3. The entire variable domain, with the rest obtained from reference TRBV7-9 and TRBJ2-7, is as follows: DTGVSQNPRHKITKRGQNVTFRCDPISEHNRLYWYRQTLGQGPEFLTYFQNEAQLEKSRLLSDRFSAERPKGSFSTLEIQRTEQGDSAMYLCASRDRGDEQYFGPGTRLTVT.

J is TRBJ1-1 and V is TRBV14; 10 nucleotides align to TRBD1. The J segment lost 4 bases and the V segment lost 1 base, leaving 3 bases of the junction unmatched. Germline V gene sequence: CDR1 SGHDN, CDR2 FVKESK. CDR3 length: 15 residues. CDR3 DNA: TGTGCCAGCAGCCAAGCCGGACAGGGGGGCACTGAAGCTTTCTTT. It translates to CASSQAGQGGTEAFF.

This chain uses TRBV11-2 with TRBJ2-7; 8 bases align to TRBD2. The CDR3 has 15 amino acids. The junction had 8 bases not matched to a gene; V was cut back by 4 bases and J by 3 bases. Germline V gene sequence: CDR1 SGHAT, CDR2 FQNNGV. CDR3 loop: CASSSVAGRGYEQYF. The DNA of the CDR3 is TGTGCCAGCAGCTCGGTAGCGGGGAGGGGCTACGAGCAGTACTTC. Supplemented by reference TRBV11-2 and TRBJ2-7, the full variable domain reads EAGVAQSPRYKIIEKRQSVAFWCNPISGHATLYWYQQILGQGPKLLIQFQNNGVVDDSQLPKDRFSAERLKGVDSTLKIQPAKLEDSAVYLCASSSVAGRGYEQYFGPGTRLTVT.

The rearrangement joins TRBV15 to TRBJ2-5; perhaps TRBD1 as D (5 bases). In germline, CDR1 is LNHNV, CDR2 YYDKDF (reference sequence). Deletions cut 1 base from V and 5 bases from J, with 11 bases between. The CDR3 covers 14 residues. The CDR3 DNA sequence: TGTGCCACCAGCAGAGTTAGTGGGGCGGAGACCCAGTACTTC. Protein product: CATSRVSGAETQYF. The whole variable domain, filled in from reference TRBV15 and TRBJ2-5, reads DAMVIQNPRYQVTQFGKPVTLSCSQTLNHNVMYWYQQKSSQAPKLLFHYYDKDFNNEADTPDNFQSRRPNTSFCFLDIRSPGLGDTAMYLCATSRVSGAETQYFGPGTRLLVL.

CDR3 region: CASSLATGYGYTF. CDR3 nucleotide sequence: TGTGCCAGCAGTTTAGCGACAGGGTATGGCTACACCTTC. The chain links TRBV27 to TRBJ1-2, with TRBD1 matching 7 bases. Germline values: CDR1 MNHEY, CDR2 SMNVEV (reference sequence). The V gene end was trimmed by 2 bases and the J gene end by 5 bases; junction bases not matched to a gene: 2. CDR3 size: 13 residues.

This clone was detected once. This chain uses TRBV11-2 with TRBJ2-1; 7 bases are a match to TRBD2. This CDR3 region has 13 residues. V was pared by 9 bases and J by 12 bases, with 14 bases of the junction left unmatched. Germline values: CDR1 SGHAT, CDR2 FQNNGV. The CDR3 DNA follows: TGTGCCAGTGAATACGGGACTACCGACGGGCAGTTCTTC. Encoded protein: CASEYGTTDGQFF.

This chain connects TRBV29-1 to TRBJ2-2, with D perhaps matching TRBD1 (5 bases). CDR1 and CDR2 (germline): SQVTM, ANQGSEA. The V gene lost 0 bases and the J gene lost 1 base, with 12 bases spanning the gap. This CDR3 is 16 amino acids long. As DNA, the CDR3 is TGCAGCGTTGAAGATCCAAGGGGATGGAACACCGGGGAGCTGTTTTTT. Translating gives CSVEDPRGWNTGELFF.

The chain couples TRBV4-3 to TRBJ2-4; TRBD1 matches at 10 bases. This CDR3 has 16 residues. Per germline, CDR1 LGHNA and CDR2 YSLEER. The V and J ends lost 0 bases and 6 bases, in that order; junction bases with no gene match: 5. The CDR3 spells CASSQDRGQGVNIQYF. The CDR3 nucleotides read TGCGCCAGCAGCCAAGATAGAGGACAGGGGGTAAACATTCAGTACTTC.

The chain is built from TRBV7-3 and TRBJ1-2; TRBD1 matches at 7 bases. J was trimmed by 8 bases and V by 3 bases; bases with no gene match: 6. Germline loops: CDR1 SGHTA, CDR2 FQGTGA. The CDR3 contains 13 residues. The CDR3 bases are TGTGCCAGCAGCTTGGCACAGGGGCGCGGCTACACCTTC. Translated, it gives CASSLAQGRGYTF.

This clone was picked up one time. This chain uses TRBV19 with TRBJ2-6; TRBD1 is a possible D gene (6 bases). The CDR3 totals 14 residues. Germline lookup yields CDR1 LNHDA and CDR2 SQIVND (reference sequence). Trimming cost V 7 bases and J 9 bases, with 16 bases left between them. As DNA, the CDR3 is TGTGCCAGTACCTCGGACAGCCGAGGCAACGTCCTGACTTTC. Its translation: CASTSDSRGNVLTF.

This clone was observed a handful of times. The rearrangement joins TRBV27 to TRBJ2-7; TRBD2 matches 7 bases. V was pared by 6 bases and J by 3 bases, with 8 bases of the junction left unmatched. The CDR3 has 14 amino acids. Per germline, CDR1 MNHEY and CDR2 SMNVEV (reference sequence). The CDR3 DNA sequence: TGTGCCAGCAGGTGGTCGGCGGGAGTCTACGAGCAGTACTTC. Translation: CASRWSAGVYEQYF.

The chain has TRBV19 and TRBJ1-2, with D perhaps TRBD1 (5 bases). Trimming took off 4 bases at V and 4 bases at J, with 19 bases between the two ends. This CDR3 is 16 amino acids long. CDR1 is LNHDA, CDR2 SQIVND, per germline (reference sequence). CDR3 bases: TGTGCCAGTAGTACAAGGGCGACAGAAATTTCCTATGGCTACACCTTC. It encodes CASSTRATEISYGYTF.

J is TRBJ2-1 and V is TRBV19, with 8 bases aligning to TRBD2. The CDR3 is made up of 17 amino acids. Trimming at V came to 3 bases and at J to 2 bases, leaving 9 bases not matched to a gene. Germline CDR1 is LNHDA and CDR2 is SQIVND (reference sequence). The DNA for the CDR3 is TGTGCCAGTAGTATTTCGCAAGCGGGAGCGGCCTACAATGAGCAGTTCTTC. Translated: CASSISQAGAAYNEQFF.

CDR3: CSVGLAGAYEQYF. The CDR3 region has the DNA TGCAGCGTTGGTCTCGCAGGGGCCTACGAGCAGTACTTC. This chain connects TRBV29-1 to TRBJ2-7; D may be TRBD1 (6 bases). This CDR3 region has 13 residues. V shed 4 bases and J shed 2 bases, with 12 bases lying between them. The germline gives CDR1 SQVTM, CDR2 ANQGSEA.

On this clone itself: Sequence at one end of the junction differs from germline and may be a read error. The genes are TRBV5-1 and TRBJ1-5, with no clear D. CDR3 length equals 14 residues. Per germline, CDR1 SGHRS and CDR2 YFSETQ. CDR3 residues: CAQQKRYSNQPQNF. DNA for the CDR3: TGCGCCCAGCAGAAGCGATATAGCAATCAGCCCCAGAATTTT.